Sequencing of this T cell receptor beta chain was carried out in a study of blood T cells in healthy people across ages. Study conclusions and caveats: Bulk PBMC profiling left naive and antigen-experienced comparisons inconclusive.

This clonotype came up a few times. Its antigen is still unknown. At one of its ends the junction is not consistent with the germline gene, which may arise from a read error. Next came a second PCR, run for about 6 to 12 cycles, which used a sample-barcoded 5' primer along with a J-beta primer mix. From the 5' RACE reads, TCRdb called clonotypes with MiXCR, one entry per CDR3 protein. The sample lists about 500,000 distinct CDR3 sequences, approximately 25% occurring once. The CDR3 contains 15 residues. Germline V gene data show CDR1 as SQVTM and CDR2 as ANQGSEA. The sample was also linked to a second study, of T cells of mothers and their children.

The V call is TRBV29-1, the J call TRBJ2-5, with 10 nucleotides matching TRBD2. The J call may be in error: the DNA end matches TRBJ2-1 better. Sequenced sample: blood. This sequence was found in a boy aged 5-17 years in good health. The CDR3 nucleotides read TGTAGCGTTGAAGAGCCTAGCGGGAGATTAGATGAGCAGTTCTTC. It yields the protein CSVEEPSGRLDEQFF.